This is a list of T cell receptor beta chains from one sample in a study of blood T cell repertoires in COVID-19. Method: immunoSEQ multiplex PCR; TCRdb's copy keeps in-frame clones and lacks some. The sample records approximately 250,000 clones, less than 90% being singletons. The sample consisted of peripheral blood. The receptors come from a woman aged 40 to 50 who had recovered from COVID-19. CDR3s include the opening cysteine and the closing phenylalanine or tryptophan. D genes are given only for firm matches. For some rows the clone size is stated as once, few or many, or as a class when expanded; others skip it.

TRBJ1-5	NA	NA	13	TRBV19	CASSDTAGQPQHF	TGTGCCAGTAGTGATACAGCGGGACAGCCCCAGCATTTT
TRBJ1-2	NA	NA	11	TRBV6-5	CASGGSYGYTF	TGTGCCAGCGGCGGAAGCTATGGCTACACCTTC
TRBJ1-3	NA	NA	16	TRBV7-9	CASSSGHLGSGNTIYF	TGTGCCAGCAGCTCTGGACACTTAGGCTCTGGAAACACCATATATTTT
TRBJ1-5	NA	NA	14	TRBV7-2	CASSSRQGNQPQHF	TGTGCCAGCAGCTCTCGACAAGGCAATCAGCCCCAGCATTTT
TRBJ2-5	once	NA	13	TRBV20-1	CSANEGPQETQYF	TGCAGTGCTAATGAGGGCCCTCAAGAGACCCAGTACTTC
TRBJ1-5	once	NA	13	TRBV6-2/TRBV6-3	CASSRGENQPQHF	TGTGCCAGCAGCCGTGGAGAAAATCAGCCCCAGCATTTT
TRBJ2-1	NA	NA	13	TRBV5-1	CASSLGRDNEQFF	TGCGCCAGCAGCTTGGGCAGGGACAATGAGCAGTTCTTC
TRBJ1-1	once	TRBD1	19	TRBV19	CASTSDRGRIFWMNTEAFF	TGTGCCAGTACCTCCGACAGGGGCAGGATATTTTGGATGAACACTGAAGCTTTCTTT
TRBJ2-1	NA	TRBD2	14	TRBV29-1	CSAERGGYYNEQFF	TGCAGCGCCGAGCGGGGGGGGTATTACAATGAGCAGTTCTTC
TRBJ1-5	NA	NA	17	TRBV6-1	CASSGQPGHNSNQPQHF	TGTGCCAGCAGTGGCCAACCGGGACATAATAGCAATCAGCCCCAGCATTTT
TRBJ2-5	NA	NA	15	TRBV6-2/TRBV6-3	CASSYRTRTGETQYF	TGTGCCAGCAGTTACCGAACTAGGACGGGCGAGACCCAGTACTTC
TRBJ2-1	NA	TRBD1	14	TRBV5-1	CASSPRQGLNEQFF	TGCGCCAGCAGCCCTAGACAGGGATTGAATGAGCAGTTCTTC
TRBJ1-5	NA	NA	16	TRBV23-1	CASSHLDINSNQPQHF	TGCGCCAGCAGTCATCTTGACATCAATAGCAATCAGCCCCAGCATTTT
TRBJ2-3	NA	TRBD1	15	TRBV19	CASSRGQGSTDTQYF	TGTGCCAGTAGCCGAGGACAGGGAAGCACAGATACGCAGTATTTT
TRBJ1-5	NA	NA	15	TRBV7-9	CASSWGGELNQPQHF	TGTGCCAGCAGTTGGGGTGGGGAGCTCAATCAGCCCCAGCATTTT
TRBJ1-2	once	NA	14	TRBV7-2	CASSLGWDSYGYTF	TGTGCCAGCAGCCTAGGTTGGGACTCCTATGGCTACACCTTC
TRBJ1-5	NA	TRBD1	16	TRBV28	CASSFNRGISNQPQHF	TGTGCCAGCAGTTTTAACAGGGGGATTAGCAATCAGCCCCAGCATTTT
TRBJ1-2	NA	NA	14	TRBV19	CASRPQGSYYGYTF	TGTGCCAGTAGACCACAGGGTTCCTACTATGGCTACACCTTC
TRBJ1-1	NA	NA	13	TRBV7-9	CASSYYPDAEAFF	TGTGCCAGCAGCTACTACCCCGACGCTGAAGCTTTCTTT
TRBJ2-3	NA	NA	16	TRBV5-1	CASSLPSLLTKDTQYF	TGCGCCAGCAGCTTGCCCTCCCTCCTTACTAAAGATACGCAGTATTTT
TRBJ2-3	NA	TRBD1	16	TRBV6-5	CASSSLRQGPTDTQYF	TGTGCCAGCAGTTCCCTAAGACAGGGTCCCACAGATACGCAGTATTTT
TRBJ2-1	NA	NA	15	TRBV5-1	CASRPSGHSYNEQFF	TGCGCCAGCAGACCATCGGGACACTCCTACAATGAGCAGTTCTTC
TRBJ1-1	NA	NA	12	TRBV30	CALSGGAAEAFF	TGTGCCTTGTCGGGGGGCGCGGCTGAAGCTTTCTTT
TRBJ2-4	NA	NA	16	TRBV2	CASRGSFTVAKNIQYF	TGTGCCAGCAGGGGGAGTTTTACGGTAGCCAAAAACATTCAGTACTTC
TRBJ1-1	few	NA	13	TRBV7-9	CASSLVQTTEAFF	TGTGCCAGCAGCTTAGTACAAACCACTGAAGCTTTCTTT
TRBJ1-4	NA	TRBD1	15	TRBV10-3	CAISEGGRGNEKLFF	TGTGCCATCAGTGAGGGGGGCAGGGGGAATGAAAAACTGTTTTTT
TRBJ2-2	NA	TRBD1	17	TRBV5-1	CASSFQRTGVDTGELFF	TGCGCCAGCAGCTTCCAAAGGACAGGGGTGGACACCGGGGAGCTGTTTTTT
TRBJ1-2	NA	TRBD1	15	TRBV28	CASTSPGQGAGYYTF	TGTGCCAGCACCTCCCCCGGACAGGGGGCTGGATACTACACCTTC
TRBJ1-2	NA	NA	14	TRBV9	CASSVDASSQSYTF	TGTGCCAGCAGCGTCGATGCCTCCTCCCAGAGCTACACCTTC
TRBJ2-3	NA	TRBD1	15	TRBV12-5	CASGFGGTGIDTQYF	TGTGCTAGTGGTTTTGGAGGGACAGGGATCGATACGCAGTATTTT
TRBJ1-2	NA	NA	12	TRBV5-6	CASSLSGYGYTF	TGTGCCAGCAGCTTGTCGGGTTATGGCTACACCTTC
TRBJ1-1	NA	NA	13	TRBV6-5	CASSYDGQSEAFF	TGTGCCAGCAGTTACGATGGTCAGTCTGAAGCTTTCTTT
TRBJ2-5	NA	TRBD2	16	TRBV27	CASSFGSGGAQETQYF	TGTGCCAGCAGTTTCGGGAGCGGGGGAGCACAAGAGACCCAGTACTTC
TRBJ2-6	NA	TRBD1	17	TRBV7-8	CASSLGTTGVGANVLTF	TGTGCCAGCAGCTTGGGCACGACAGGGGTCGGGGCCAACGTCCTGACTTTC
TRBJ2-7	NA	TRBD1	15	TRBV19	CASSISARGPFEQYF	TGTGCCAGTAGTATTTCCGCCAGGGGGCCGTTCGAGCAGTACTTC
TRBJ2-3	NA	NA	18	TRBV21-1	CASSKGSAELTSTDTQYF	TGTGCCAGCAGCAAAGGTTCCGCAGAACTGACTAGCACAGATACGCAGTATTTT
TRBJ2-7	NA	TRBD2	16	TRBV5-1	CASSLGLGGAAYEQYF	TGCGCCAGCAGCTTGGGTCTCGGGGGGGCGGCCTACGAGCAGTACTTC
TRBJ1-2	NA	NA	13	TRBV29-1	CSVEAITEDGYTF	TGCAGCGTTGAAGCTATTACCGAGGATGGCTACACCTTC
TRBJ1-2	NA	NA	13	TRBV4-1	CASSQERGTGYTF	TGCGCCAGCAGCCAAGAAAGGGGGACGGGCTACACCTTC
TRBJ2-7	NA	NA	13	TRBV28	CASSPGLSDEQYF	TGTGCCAGCAGTCCGGGTCTTTCTGACGAGCAGTACTTC
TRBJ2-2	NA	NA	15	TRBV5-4	CASSSRTGNTGELFF	TGTGCCAGCAGCTCCCGGACGGGAAACACCGGGGAGCTGTTTTTT
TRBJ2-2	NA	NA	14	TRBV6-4	CASSPGQNTGELFF	TGTGCCAGCAGTCCAGGGCAGAACACCGGGGAGCTGTTTTTT
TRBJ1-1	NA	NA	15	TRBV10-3	CAISESGVWNTEAFF	TGTGCCATCAGTGAGTCAGGAGTTTGGAACACTGAAGCTTTCTTT
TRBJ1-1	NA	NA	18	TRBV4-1	CASSPSQAGRAINTEAFF	TGCGCCAGCAGCCCCTCCCAGGCGGGACGGGCGATTAACACTGAAGCTTTCTTT
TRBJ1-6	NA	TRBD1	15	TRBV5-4	CASSAQQGVASPLHF	TGTGCCAGCAGCGCCCAACAGGGGGTGGCTTCACCCCTCCACTTT
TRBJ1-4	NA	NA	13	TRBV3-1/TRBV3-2	CASSATGNEKLFF	TGTGCCAGCAGTGCCACGGGAAATGAAAAACTGTTTTTT
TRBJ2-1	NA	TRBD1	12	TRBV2	CASSDDREGQFF	TGTGCCAGCAGTGATGACAGGGAAGGGCAGTTCTTC
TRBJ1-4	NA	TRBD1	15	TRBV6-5	CASSPGQGSNEKLFF	TGTGCCAGCAGCCCCGGACAGGGTTCTAATGAAAAACTGTTTTTT
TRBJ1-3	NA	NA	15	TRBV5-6	CASSFRQSSGNTIYF	TGTGCCAGCAGCTTTCGACAGAGCTCTGGAAACACCATATATTTT
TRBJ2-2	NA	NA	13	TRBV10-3	CASLEVPTGELFF	TGTGCCTCACTCGAGGTGCCCACCGGGGAGCTGTTTTTT